This TCR beta chain was observed in a study of blood T cell repertoires in COVID-19. Study information: Acute and convalescent COVID-19 specimens originated in the United States, Italy and Spain.

Sequencing used immunoSEQ multiplex PCR; TCRdb keeps in-frame clones, though not all of them. The table lists around 170,000 clones, about 82% of them singletons. This clone was recorded once. At one boundary the junction diverges from the germline segment, which might be a read error. Germline V gene sequence: CDR1 SGHRS, CDR2 YFSETQ. This CDR3 is 14 amino acids long. The source of this sequence is a man in his sixties or seventies with active or convalescent COVID-19. The material sequenced was peripheral blood. The chain has TRBV5-1 and TRBJ2-7, with 12 bases lining up with TRBD1. The DNA of the CDR3 is TGCACCAGCAGCCTCGGGACAGGGGGCGGAGAGCAGTACTTC. Residues: CTSSLGTGGGEQYF.